This TCR beta chain was identified in a study of CD8+ T cells in alopecia areata. Across the study: Treated patients took oral tofacitinib at 5 to 10 mg twice daily. Treated patients received severity scores based on the percentage of scalp area affected.

The CDR3 contains 15 residues. Germline CDR1 reads LNHNV; CDR2 reads YYDKDF (reference sequence). The V gene lost 0 bases and the J gene lost 2 bases, with 10 bases spanning the gap. Whole-study results and caveats: With tofacitinib ongoing, many expanded lesional clones persisted in both scalp and blood. Lesional scalp, notably in alopecia totalis/universalis, had clonality above that of normal scalp.

As concerns this clone: Its antigen is currently unknown.

The authors extracted RNA and reverse transcribed it into cDNA as the sequencing template. Produced via immunoSEQ multiplex PCR; TCRdb's table is partial and in-frame only. The sample includes 150,000 to 200,000 clones, less than 80% of them seen just once. Treatment described: oral pan-JAK inhibitor, 5-10 mg twice daily. The rearrangement links TRBV15 to TRBJ2-5, with D possibly being TRBD1 or TRBD2 (5 bases each). Sequencing used CD4+ T cells sorted from blood, obtained at week 24, from a patient treated with tofacitinib. This sequence originates from a human donor with alopecia areata. CDR3: CATSRDRGGQETQYF. CDR3 nucleotides: TGTGCCACCAGCAGAGATCGTGGGGGTCAAGAGACCCAGTACTTC.